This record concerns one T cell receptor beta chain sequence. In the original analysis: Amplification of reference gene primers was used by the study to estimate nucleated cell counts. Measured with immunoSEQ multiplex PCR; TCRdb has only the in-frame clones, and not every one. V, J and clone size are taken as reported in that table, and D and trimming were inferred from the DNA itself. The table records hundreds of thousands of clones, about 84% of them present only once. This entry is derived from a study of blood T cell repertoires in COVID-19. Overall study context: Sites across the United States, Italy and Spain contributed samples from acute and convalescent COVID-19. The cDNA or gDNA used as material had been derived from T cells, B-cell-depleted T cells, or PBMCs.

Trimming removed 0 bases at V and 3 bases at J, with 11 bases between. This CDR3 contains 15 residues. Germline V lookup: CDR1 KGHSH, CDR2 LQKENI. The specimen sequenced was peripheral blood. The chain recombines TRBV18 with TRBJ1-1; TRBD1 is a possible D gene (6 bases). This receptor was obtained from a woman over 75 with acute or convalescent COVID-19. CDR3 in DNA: TGTGCCAGCTCACCACCGGACAGATGGGACACTGAAGCTTTCTTT. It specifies CASSPPDRWDTEAFF.